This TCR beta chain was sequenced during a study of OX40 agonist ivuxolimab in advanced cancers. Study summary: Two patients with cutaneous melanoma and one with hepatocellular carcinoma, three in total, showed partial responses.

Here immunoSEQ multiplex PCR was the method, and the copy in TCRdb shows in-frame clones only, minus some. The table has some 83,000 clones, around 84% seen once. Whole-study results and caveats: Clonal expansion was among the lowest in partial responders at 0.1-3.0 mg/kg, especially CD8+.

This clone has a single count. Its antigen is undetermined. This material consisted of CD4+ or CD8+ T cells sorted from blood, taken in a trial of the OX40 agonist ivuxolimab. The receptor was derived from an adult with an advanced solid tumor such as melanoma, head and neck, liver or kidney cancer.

As DNA, the CDR3 is TGTGCCAGCAGCCAACAAAAGGAACGGCAAGAGACCCAGTACTTC. Its protein is CASSQQKERQETQYF. V usage is TRBV4-2 and J usage is TRBJ2-5; no reliable D call. The germline CDR1 and CDR2 sequences are LGHNA and YNFKEQ. The CDR3 is 15 amino acids. Trimming cost V 2 bases and J 2 bases, with 12 bases left between them.